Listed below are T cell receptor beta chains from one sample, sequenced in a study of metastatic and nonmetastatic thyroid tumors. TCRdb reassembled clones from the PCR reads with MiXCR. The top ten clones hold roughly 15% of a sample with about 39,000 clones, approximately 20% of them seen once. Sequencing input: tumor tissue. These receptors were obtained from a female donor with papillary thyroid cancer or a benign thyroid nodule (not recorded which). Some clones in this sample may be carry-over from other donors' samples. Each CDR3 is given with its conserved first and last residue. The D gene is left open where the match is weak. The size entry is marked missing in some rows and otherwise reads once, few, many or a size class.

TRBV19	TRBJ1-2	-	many	CASTQGGYGYTF	TGTGCCAGTACCCAGGGCGGCTATGGCTACACCTTC
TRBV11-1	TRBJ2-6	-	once	CASSSLGTLSGANVLTF	TGTGCCAGCAGTAGTCTAGGGACACTCTCTGGGGCCAACGTCCTGACTTTC
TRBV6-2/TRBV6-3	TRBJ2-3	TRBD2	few	CASSYSSGTSGLTDTQYF	TGTGCCAGCAGTTACTCGAGTGGGACTAGCGGGTTGACAGATACGCAGTATTTT
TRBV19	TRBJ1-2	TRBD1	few	CASSDRGPYGYTF	TGTGCCAGTAGTGACAGGGGTCCCTATGGCTACACCTTC
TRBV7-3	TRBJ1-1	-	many	CASSPYAQSREAFF	TGTGCCAGCAGCCCCTACGCCCAGAGTCGCGAAGCTTTCTTT
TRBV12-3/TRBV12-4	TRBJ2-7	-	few	CASSLGVLDYEQYF	TGTGCCAGCAGTTTAGGGGTCCTCGACTACGAGCAGTACTTC
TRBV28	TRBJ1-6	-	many	CASSQSVGYSPLHF	TGTGCCAGCAGCCAGAGCGTGGGCTATTCACCCCTCCACTTT
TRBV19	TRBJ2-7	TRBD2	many	CASSNRGRAYEQYF	TGTGCCAGTAGTAATCGAGGGAGGGCCTACGAGCAGTACTTC
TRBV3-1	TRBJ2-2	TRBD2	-	CASSLRGVGGELFF	TGTGCCAGCAGCCTCCGGGGGGTCGGCGGGGAGCTGTTTTTT
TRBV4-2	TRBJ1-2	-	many	CASSQDLFNYGYTF	TGTGCCAGCAGCCAAGATCTATTTAACTATGGCTACACCTTC
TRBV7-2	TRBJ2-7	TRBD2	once	CASSLSSSGILREQYF	TGTGCCAGCAGCTTATCGTCTAGCGGGATTCTGCGCGAGCAGTACTTC
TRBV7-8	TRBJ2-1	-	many	CASSLAGGRNEQFF	TGTGCCAGCAGCTTAGCGGGGGGGCGGAATGAGCAGTTCTTC
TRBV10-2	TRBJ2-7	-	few	CASSEYGEEQYF	TGCGCCAGCAGTGAGTACGGGGAGGAGCAGTACTTC
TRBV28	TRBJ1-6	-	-	CASSPTPDPLHF	TGTGCCAGCAGTCCCACACCCGATCCCCTCCACTTT
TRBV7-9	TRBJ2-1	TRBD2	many	CASSLVLAGGYEQFF	TGTGCCAGCAGCTTAGTTCTAGCGGGAGGCTATGAGCAGTTCTTC
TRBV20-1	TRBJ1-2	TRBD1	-	CSAYTGEGGYTF	TGCAGTGCCTACACAGGGGAAGGAGGCTACACCTTC
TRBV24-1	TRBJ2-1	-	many	CATMRAGDNEQFF	TGTGCCACCATGCGTGCTGGGGACAATGAGCAGTTCTTC
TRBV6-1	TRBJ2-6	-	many	CASIKPGLVSGANVLTF	TGTGCCAGCATCAAACCTGGGCTCGTCTCTGGGGCCAACGTCCTGACTTTC
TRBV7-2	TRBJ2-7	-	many	CASSFNYEQYF	TGTGCCAGCAGCTTTAACTACGAGCAGTACTTC
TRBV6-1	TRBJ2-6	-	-	CASREGVSGPNVLTF	TGTGCCAGCAGGGAAGGGGTCTCTGGGCCCAACGTCCTGACTTTC
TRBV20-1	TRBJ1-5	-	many	CSSYRAINQPQHF	TGCAGTTCATACCGGGCCATAAATCAGCCCCAGCATTTT
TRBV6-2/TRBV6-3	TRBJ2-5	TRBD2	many	CASSYASGAQETQYF	TGTGCCAGCAGTTATGCTAGCGGGGCGCAAGAGACCCAGTACTTC
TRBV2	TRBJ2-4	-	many	CASFGDRGKNIQYF	TGTGCCAGCTTCGGTGATCGGGGCAAAAACATTCAGTACTTC